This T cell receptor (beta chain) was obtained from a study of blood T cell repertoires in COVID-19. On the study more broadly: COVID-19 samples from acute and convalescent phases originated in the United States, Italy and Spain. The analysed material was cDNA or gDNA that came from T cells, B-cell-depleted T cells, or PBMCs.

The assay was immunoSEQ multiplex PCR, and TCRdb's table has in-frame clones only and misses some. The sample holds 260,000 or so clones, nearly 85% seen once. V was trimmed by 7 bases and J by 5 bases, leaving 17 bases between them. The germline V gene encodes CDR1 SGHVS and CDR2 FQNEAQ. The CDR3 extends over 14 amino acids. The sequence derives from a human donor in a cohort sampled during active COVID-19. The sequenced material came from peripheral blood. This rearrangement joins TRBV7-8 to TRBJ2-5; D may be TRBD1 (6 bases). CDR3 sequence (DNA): TGTGCCAGCACCCCATACAGTAGGGGGGAGACCCAGTACTTC. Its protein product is CASTPYSRGETQYF.